The source of this T cell receptor beta chain is a study of cytomegalovirus exposure and HLA in healthy donors. General study points: An analysis that was carried out later associated 15,000 to 20,000 TCR beta sequences with HLA alleles at 0.05 false discovery rate. A highly shared variant cluster was judged a likely technical artifact.

The PCR was carried out with 60 Vbeta primers and 13 Jbeta primers. Data came from immunoSEQ multiplex PCR; TCRdb stores just in-frame clones and leaves some out. The sample carries approximately 170,000 clones, approximately 75% recorded once. This clone turned up a few times. What it recognizes is unknown. Between the trimmed V and J ends, which lost 3 bases and 8 bases, there was a span of 10 bases. The CDR3 runs to 13 residues. The germline V gene has CDR1 SGHTA and CDR2 FQGTGA. Input material: PBMCs. The TCR sequence derives from a girl aged 5 to 17 in good health and CMV-seronegative. The chain uses TRBV7-3 and TRBJ1-4; D not certain. CDR3 region: CASSFKGGEKLFF. CDR3 nucleotides: TGTGCCAGCAGCTTCAAGGGAGGCGAAAAACTGTTTTTT.